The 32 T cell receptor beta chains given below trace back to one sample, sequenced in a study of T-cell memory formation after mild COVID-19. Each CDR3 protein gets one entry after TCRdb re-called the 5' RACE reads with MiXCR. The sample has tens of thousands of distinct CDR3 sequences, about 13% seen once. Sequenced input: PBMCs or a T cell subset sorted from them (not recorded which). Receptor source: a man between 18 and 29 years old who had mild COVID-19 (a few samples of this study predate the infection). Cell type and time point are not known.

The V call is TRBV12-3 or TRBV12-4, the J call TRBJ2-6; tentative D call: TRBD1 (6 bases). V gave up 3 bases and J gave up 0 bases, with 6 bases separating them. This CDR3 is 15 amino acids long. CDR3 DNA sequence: TGTGCCAGCAGTTTGACAGGCTCTGGGGCCAACGTCCTGACTTTC. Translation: CASSLTGSGANVLTF.

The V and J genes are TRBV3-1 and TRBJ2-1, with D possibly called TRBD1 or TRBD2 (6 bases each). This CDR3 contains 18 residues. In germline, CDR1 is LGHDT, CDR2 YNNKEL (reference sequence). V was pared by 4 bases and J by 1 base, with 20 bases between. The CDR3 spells CASSPDFLGGKSYNEQFF. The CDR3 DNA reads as TGTGCCAGCAGCCCGGATTTTTTAGGGGGGAAATCCTACAATGAGCAGTTCTTC.

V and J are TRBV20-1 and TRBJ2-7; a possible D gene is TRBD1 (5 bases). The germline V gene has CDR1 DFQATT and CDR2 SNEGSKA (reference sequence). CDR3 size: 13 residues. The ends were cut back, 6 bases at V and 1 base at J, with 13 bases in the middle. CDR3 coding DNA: TGCAGTGCAACCTACGACAGTTCCTACGAGCAGTACGTC. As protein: CSATYDSSYEQYV.

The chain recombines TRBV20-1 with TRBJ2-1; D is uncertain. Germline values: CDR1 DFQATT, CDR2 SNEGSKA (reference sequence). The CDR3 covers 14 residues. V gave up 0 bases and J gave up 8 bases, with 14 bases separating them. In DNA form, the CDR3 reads TGCAGTGCTAGAGATGATGCCCCCCCATATGAGCAGTTCTTC. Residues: CSARDDAPPYEQFF.

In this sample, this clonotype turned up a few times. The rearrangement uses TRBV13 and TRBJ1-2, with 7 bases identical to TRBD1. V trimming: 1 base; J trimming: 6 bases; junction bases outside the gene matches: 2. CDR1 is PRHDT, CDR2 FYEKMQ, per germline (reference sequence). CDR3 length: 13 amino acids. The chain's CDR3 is CASSLDRGDGYTF. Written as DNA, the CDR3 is TGTGCCAGCAGCTTAGACAGGGGAGATGGCTACACCTTC. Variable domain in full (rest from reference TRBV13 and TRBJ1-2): AAGVIQSPRHLIKEKRETATLKCYPIPRHDTVYWYQQGPGQDPQFLISFYEKMQSDKGSIPDRFSAQQFSDYHSELNMSSLELGDSALYFCASSLDRGDGYTFGSGTRLTVV.

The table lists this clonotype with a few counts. DNA of the CDR3: TGTGCCAGCAGCGCATCCCCCCGGGGGGTCACAGATACGCAGTATTTT. As protein: CASSASPRGVTDTQYF. The chain combines TRBV7-3 with TRBJ2-3; 7 bases align to TRBD2. Germline CDR1 reads SGHTA; CDR2 reads FQGTGA. V shed 5 bases and J 2 bases; nucleotides not matched to a gene: 10. The CDR3 totals 16 residues.

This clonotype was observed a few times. The CDR3 loop is CASSLVGDGTGELFF. CDR3 nucleotides: TGCGCCAGCAGCTTGGTAGGGGACGGCACCGGGGAGCTGTTTTTT. The chain uses TRBV5-1 and TRBJ2-2; the D gene could be TRBD1 or TRBD2 (5 bases each). CDR3 length equals 15 residues. Looked up from germline, CDR1 is SGHRS and CDR2 is YFSETQ. V lost 0 bases and J 4 bases, leaving 10 bases between the germline ends.

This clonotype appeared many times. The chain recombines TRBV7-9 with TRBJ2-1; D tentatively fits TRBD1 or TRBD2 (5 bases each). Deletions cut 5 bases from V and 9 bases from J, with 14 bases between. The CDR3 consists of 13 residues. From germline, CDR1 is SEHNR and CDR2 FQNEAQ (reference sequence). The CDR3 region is CASSPVSGTEQFF. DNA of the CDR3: TGTGCCAGCAGCCCAGTATCCGGGACTGAGCAGTTCTTC.

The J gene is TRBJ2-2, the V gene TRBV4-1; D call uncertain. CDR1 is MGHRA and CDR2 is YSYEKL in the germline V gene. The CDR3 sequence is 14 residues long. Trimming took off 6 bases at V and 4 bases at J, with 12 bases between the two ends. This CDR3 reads CASSRTRPTGELFF. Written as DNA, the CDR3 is TGCGCCAGCAGTCGGACCCGCCCCACCGGGGAGCTGTTTTTT.

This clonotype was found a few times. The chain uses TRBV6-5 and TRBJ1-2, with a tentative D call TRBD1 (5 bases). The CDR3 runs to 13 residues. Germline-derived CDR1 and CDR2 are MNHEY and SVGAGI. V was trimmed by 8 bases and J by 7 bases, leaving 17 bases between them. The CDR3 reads CASGPGGSAGYTF. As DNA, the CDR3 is TGTGCCAGCGGTCCCGGGGGATCGGCTGGCTACACCTTC.

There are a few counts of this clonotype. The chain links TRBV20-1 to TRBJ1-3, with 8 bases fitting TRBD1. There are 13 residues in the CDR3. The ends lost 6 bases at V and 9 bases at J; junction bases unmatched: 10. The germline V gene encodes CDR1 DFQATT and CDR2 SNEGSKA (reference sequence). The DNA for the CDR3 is TGCAGTGCAACGGACAGGGAGAATAGCACCATATATTTT. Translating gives CSATDRENSTIYF.

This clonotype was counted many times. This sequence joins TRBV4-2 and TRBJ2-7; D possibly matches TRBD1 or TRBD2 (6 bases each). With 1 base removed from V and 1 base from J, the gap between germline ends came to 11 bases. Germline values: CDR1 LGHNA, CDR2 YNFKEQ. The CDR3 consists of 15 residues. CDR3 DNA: TGTGCCAGCAGCCAAGTTTGGGGGGCATCCTACGAGCAGTACTTC. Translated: CASSQVWGASYEQYF.

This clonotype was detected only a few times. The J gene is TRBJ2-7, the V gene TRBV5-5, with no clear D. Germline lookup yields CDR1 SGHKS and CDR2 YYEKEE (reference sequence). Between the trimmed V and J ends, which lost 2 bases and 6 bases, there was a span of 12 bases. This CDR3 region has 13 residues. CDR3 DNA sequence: TGTGCCAGCAGCTTTTCATCCGCCGGCGAGCAGTACTTC. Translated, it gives CASSFSSAGEQYF.

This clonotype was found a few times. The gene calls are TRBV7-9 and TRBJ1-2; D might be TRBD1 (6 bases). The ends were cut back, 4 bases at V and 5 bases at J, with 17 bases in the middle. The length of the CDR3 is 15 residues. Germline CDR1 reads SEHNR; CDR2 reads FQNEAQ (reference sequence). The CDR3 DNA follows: TGTGCCAGCAGCTCCGAGGGGGGGATCCTTTATGGCTACACCTTC. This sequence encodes CASSSEGGILYGYTF.

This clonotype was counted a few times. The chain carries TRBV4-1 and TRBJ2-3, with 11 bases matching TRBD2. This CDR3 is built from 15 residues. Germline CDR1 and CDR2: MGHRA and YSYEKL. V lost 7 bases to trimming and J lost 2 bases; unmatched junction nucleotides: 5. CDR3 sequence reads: CASTPLAGDTDTQYF. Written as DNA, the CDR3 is TGCGCCAGCACCCCACTAGCGGGGGACACAGATACGCAGTATTTT.

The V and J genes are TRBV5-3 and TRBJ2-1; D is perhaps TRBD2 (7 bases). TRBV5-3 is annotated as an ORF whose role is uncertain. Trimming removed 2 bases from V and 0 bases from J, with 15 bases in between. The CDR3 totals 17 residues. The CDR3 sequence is CARSLGPGGSSYNEQFF. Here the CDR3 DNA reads TGTGCCAGAAGCTTAGGGCCGGGGGGCAGCTCCTACAATGAGCAGTTCTTC.

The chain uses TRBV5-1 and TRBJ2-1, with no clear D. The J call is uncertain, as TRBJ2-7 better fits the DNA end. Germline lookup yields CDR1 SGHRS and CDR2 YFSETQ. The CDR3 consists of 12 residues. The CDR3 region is CASIGGHNEQYF. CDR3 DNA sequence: TGCGCCAGCATTGGCGGTCACAATGAGCAGTACTTC.

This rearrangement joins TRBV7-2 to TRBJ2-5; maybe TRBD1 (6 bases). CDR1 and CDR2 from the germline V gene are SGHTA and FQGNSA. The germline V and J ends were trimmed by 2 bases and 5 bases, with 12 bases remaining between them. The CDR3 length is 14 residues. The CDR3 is CASSLIRGGETQYF. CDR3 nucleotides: TGTGCCAGCAGCTTAATCAGGGGCGGGGAGACCCAGTACTTC. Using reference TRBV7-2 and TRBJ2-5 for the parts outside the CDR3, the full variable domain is GAGVSQSPSNKVTEKGKDVELRCDPISGHTALYWYRQSLGQGLEFLIYFQGNSAPDKSGLPSDRFSAERTGGSVSTLTIQRTQQEDSAVYLCASSLIRGGETQYFGPGTRLLVL.

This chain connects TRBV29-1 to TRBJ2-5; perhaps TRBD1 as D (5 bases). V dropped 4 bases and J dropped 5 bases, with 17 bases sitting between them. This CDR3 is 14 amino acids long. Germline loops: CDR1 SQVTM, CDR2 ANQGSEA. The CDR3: CSVGPTEHRETQYF. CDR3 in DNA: TGCAGCGTTGGACCGACAGAGCATAGGGAGACCCAGTACTTC.

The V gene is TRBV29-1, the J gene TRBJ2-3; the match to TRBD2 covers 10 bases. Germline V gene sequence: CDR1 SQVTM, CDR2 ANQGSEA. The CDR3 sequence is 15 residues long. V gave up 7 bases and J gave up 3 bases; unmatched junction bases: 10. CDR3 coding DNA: TGCAGCGCCTATCATAGCGGGGGGACTACAGATACGCAGTATTTT. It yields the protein CSAYHSGGTTDTQYF.

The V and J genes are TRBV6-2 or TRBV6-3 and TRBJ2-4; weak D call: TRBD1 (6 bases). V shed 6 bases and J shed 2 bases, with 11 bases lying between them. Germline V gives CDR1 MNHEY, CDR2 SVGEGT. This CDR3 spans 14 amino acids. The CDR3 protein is CASSFDRPKNIQYF. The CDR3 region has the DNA TGTGCCAGCAGCTTCGACAGGCCCAAAAACATTCAGTACTTC.

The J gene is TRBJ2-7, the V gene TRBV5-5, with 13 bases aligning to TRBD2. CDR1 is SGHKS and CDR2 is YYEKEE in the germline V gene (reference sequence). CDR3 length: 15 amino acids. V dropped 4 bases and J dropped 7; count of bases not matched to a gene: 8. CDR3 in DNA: TGTGCCAGCAGCGTGGGACTAGCGGGGAGTAAGGAGCAGTACTTC. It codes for CASSVGLAGSKEQYF. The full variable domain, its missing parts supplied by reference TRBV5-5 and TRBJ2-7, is DAGVTQSPTHLIKTRGQQVTLRCSPISGHKSVSWYQQVLGQGPQFIFQYYEKEERGRGNFPDRFSARQFPNYSSELNVNALLLGDSALYLCASSVGLAGSKEQYFGPGTRLTVT.

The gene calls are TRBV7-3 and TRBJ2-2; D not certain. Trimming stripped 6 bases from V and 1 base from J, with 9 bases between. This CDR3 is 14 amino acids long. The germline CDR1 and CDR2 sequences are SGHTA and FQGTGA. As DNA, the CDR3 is TGTGCCAGCAGTACCGGACGGAACACCGGGGAGCTGTTTTTT. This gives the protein CASSTGRNTGELFF.

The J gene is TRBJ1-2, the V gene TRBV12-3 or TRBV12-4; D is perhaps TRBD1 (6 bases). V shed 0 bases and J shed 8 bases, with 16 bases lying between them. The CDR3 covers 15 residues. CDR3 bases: TGTGCCAGCAGTTTAGCGGGACCGGACAGAAGCGGCTACACCTTC. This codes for CASSLAGPDRSGYTF.

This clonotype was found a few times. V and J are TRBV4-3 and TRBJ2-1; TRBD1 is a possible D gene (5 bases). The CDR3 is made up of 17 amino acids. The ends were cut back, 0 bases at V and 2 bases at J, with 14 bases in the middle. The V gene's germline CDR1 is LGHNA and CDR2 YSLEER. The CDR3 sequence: CASSQEGRGLAYNEQFF. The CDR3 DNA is TGCGCCAGCAGCCAAGAGGGTAGGGGCTTAGCCTACAATGAGCAGTTCTTC.

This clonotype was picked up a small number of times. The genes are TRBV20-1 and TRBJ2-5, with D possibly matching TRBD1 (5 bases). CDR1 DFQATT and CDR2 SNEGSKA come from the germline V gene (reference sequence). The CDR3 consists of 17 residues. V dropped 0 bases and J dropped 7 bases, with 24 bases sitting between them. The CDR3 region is CSARDGNGHRVPTTQYF. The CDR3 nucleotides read TGCAGTGCTAGAGATGGGAACGGACACCGCGTACCAACGACCCAGTACTTC.

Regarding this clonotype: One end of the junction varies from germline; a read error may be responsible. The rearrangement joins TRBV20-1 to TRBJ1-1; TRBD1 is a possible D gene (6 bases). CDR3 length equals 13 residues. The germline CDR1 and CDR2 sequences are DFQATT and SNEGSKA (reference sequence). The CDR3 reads CSASTGGETEDFF. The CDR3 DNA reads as TGCAGTGCTAGTACGGGGGGCGAAACTGAAGATTTCTTT.

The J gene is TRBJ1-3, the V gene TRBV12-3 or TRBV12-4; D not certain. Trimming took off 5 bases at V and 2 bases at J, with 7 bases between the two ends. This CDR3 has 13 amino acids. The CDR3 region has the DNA TGTGCCAGCAGTCCTAGTACTGGAAACACCATATATTTT. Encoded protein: CASSPSTGNTIYF.

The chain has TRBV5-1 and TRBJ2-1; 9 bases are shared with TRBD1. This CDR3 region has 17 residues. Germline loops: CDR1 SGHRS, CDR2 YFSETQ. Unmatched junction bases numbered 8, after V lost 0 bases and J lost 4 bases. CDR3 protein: CASSLAGTGWVYNEQFF. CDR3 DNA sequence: TGCGCCAGCAGCTTGGCGGGGACAGGGTGGGTTTACAATGAGCAGTTCTTC.

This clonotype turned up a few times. The CDR3 DNA reads TGTGCCAGCAGCATGACAGGGGACCCCTACGAGCAGTACTTC. Protein: CASSMTGDPYEQYF. The chain couples TRBV7-8 to TRBJ2-7, with 8 bases that match TRBD1. The CDR3 is 14 amino acids. Unmatched junction bases numbered 5, after V lost 5 bases and J lost 2 bases. Germline lookup yields CDR1 SGHVS and CDR2 FQNEAQ. The full variable domain, rest sourced from reference TRBV7-8 and TRBJ2-7, is GAGVSQSPRYKVAKRGQDVALRCDPISGHVSLFWYQQALGQGPEFLTYFQNEAQLDKSGLPSDRFFAERPEGSVSTLKIQRTQQEDSAVYLCASSMTGDPYEQYFGPGTRLTVT.

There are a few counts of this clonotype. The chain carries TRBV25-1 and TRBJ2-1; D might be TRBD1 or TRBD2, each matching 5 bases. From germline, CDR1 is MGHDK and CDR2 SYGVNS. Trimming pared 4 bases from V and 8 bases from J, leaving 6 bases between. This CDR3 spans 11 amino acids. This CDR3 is CASSGGDEQFF. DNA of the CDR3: TGTGCCAGCAGTGGAGGGGATGAGCAGTTCTTC.

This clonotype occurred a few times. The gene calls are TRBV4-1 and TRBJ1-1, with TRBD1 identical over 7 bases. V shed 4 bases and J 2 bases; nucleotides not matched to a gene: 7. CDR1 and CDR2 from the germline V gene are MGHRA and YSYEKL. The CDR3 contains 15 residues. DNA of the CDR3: TGCGCCAGCAGCCCCGAACAGGGGTTTAACACTGAAGCTTTCTTT. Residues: CASSPEQGFNTEAFF.